These 21 T cell receptor beta chains share one sample of origin, sequenced in a study of cytomegalovirus exposure and HLA in healthy donors (dated by TCRdb to the late 2010s). The protocol used for the library was the immunoSEQ multiplex PCR assay. For the multiplex PCR, a mixture combining 60 forward primers for TCR Vbeta segments and 13 reverse primers for TCR Jbeta segments was used. The table comes from immuneACCESS by way of TCRdb, which keeps in-frame sequences with V and J called. Part of the clones is missing from these tables; in studies checked, under half for an unresolved V gene and the rest for unknown reasons. In all, the sample holds approximately 51,000 clones, and around three quarters of those were seen once. 6.3% of the sample is in the top ten clones. Sequencing was carried out using PBMCs. These receptors came from a young man in good health and CMV-seronegative.

This chain uses TRBV5-6 with TRBJ1-4, with D possibly matching TRBD1 (6 bases). Germline assignment: CDR1 SGHDT and CDR2 YYEEEE. Between the trimmed V and J ends, which lost 4 bases and 4 bases, there was a span of 17 bases. This CDR3 is built from 16 residues. CDR3 region: CASSEPGTRSNEKLFF. CDR3 DNA sequence: TGTGCCAGCAGCGAACCCGGGACAAGAAGTAATGAAAAACTGTTTTTT.

A few counts support this clone. V usage is TRBV5-4 and J usage is TRBJ1-1; no clear D. V gave up 1 base and J gave up 1 base, with 11 bases separating them. The CDR3 has 15 amino acids. From germline, CDR1 is SGHNT and CDR2 YYREEE (reference sequence). The CDR3 spells CASSLFWQKNTEAFF. CDR3 coding DNA: TGTGCCAGCAGCTTGTTTTGGCAGAAGAACACTGAAGCTTTCTTT.

The chain combines TRBV27 with TRBJ2-2; no firm D call. The CDR3 is 13 residues long. Per germline, CDR1 MNHEY and CDR2 SMNVEV (reference sequence). V was shortened by 2 bases and J by 7 bases, with 8 bases between the two germline ends. The CDR3 region has the DNA TGTGCCAGCAGTTTACTTCCCGGCGGGGAGCTGTTTTTT. This translates into CASSLLPGGELFF.

The chain links TRBV6-6 to TRBJ2-5, with TRBD2 matching over 8 bases. Germline V gene lookup returns CDR1 MNHNY and CDR2 SVGAGI (reference sequence). The CDR3 is 14 amino acids. V shed 8 bases, J shed 4 bases, and the junction held 9 bases outside the gene matches. CDR3 sequence (DNA): TGTGCCAGCGTTGCCCCGGGGGGGGGAGAGACCCAGTACTTC. This encodes CASVAPGGGETQYF.

The chain recombines TRBV7-9 with TRBJ2-3; weak D call: TRBD2 (5 bases). CDR1 SEHNR and CDR2 FQNEAQ come from the germline V gene (reference sequence). Trimming left V 0 bases short and J 2 bases short, with 15 bases between. CDR3 length: 17 amino acids. The DNA for the CDR3 is TGTGCCAGCAGCTTAGCTGCTTCGTCGGGGTACACAGATACGCAGTATTTT. It codes for CASSLAASSGYTDTQYF.

The chain joins TRBV9 to TRBJ2-7; tentative D call: TRBD1 (6 bases). Germline values: CDR1 SGDLS, CDR2 YYNGEE. Trimming removed 3 bases at V and 3 bases at J, with 25 bases between. The CDR3 runs 18 residues. The CDR3 DNA reads TGTGCCAGCAGCGGGGGATCTGGAAGGCAACCAGGGGTCTACGAGCAGTACTTC. Its protein product is CASSGGSGRQPGVYEQYF.

This clone appeared a few times. The V and J genes are TRBV11-2 and TRBJ2-3; TRBD2 might be the D (6 bases). With 5 bases removed from V and 5 bases from J, the gap between germline ends came to 14 bases. This CDR3 has 14 residues. Per the germline V gene, CDR1 is SGHAT and CDR2 is FQNNGV. The chain's CDR3 is CASSRRGHQDTQYF. As DNA, the CDR3 is TGTGCCAGCAGCCGGAGGGGTCACCAAGATACGCAGTATTTT.

By share, this clone counts as medium-sized (0.01 to 0.1%). This chain joins TRBV15 and TRBJ2-5; weak D call: TRBD1 (6 bases). The CDR3 runs to 12 residues. Between the trimmed V and J ends, which lost 8 bases and 7 bases, there was a span of 14 bases. The germline CDR1 and CDR2 sequences are LNHNV and YYDKDF (reference sequence). The DNA of the CDR3 is TGTGCCACCCAAAAGGGGGTTGGGACCCAGTACTTC. Residues: CATQKGVGTQYF.

The rearrangement links TRBV5-1 to TRBJ2-3; 8 bases are shared with TRBD1. The CDR3 length is 15 residues. Germline values: CDR1 SGHRS, CDR2 YFSETQ. Trimming took 0 bases from V and 4 from J; bases not matched to a gene: 4. The CDR3 loop reads CASSLGWTGSDTQYF. The CDR3 coding sequence is TGCGCCAGCAGCTTGGGATGGACAGGGTCAGATACGCAGTATTTT.

V and J are TRBV2 and TRBJ1-2, with TRBD1 matching over 8 bases. The CDR3 runs 14 residues. Germline values: CDR1 SNHLY, CDR2 FYNNEI. V trimming: 6 bases; J trimming: 3 bases; junction bases outside the gene matches: 6. For the CDR3, the DNA is TGTGCCAGCAGGAGACAGGGGACAGACTATGGCTACACCTTC. The encoded protein is CASRRQGTDYGYTF.

This clone occurred a few times. The rearrangement uses TRBV11-2 and TRBJ1-5; D remains unclear. Germline V lookup: CDR1 SGHAT, CDR2 FQNNGV. Trimming removed 3 bases at V and 3 bases at J, with 9 bases between. The CDR3 extends over 14 amino acids. In nucleotides, the CDR3 is TGTGCCAGCAGCTTGGACGGGATCAATCAGCCCCAGCATTTT. Protein: CASSLDGINQPQHF.

This clone has only a few counts. This sequence joins TRBV6-5 and TRBJ1-1, with D possibly TRBD1 on 5 matching bases. V was cut by 4 bases and J by 3 bases, with 12 bases left in between. The CDR3 spans 14 residues. From germline, CDR1 is MNHEY and CDR2 SVGAGI. The CDR3 bases are TGTGCCAGCAGTTGGGGGGGTCTGGACACTGAAGCTTTCTTT. This translates into CASSWGGLDTEAFF.

This chain connects TRBV7-9 to TRBJ2-1; D uncertain. Trimming left V 4 bases short and J 3 bases short, with 10 bases between. The CDR3 spans 14 residues. Germline assignment: CDR1 SEHNR and CDR2 FQNEAQ (reference sequence). Here the CDR3 DNA reads TGTGCCAGCAGCTATTCGGCGGTCTACAATGAGCAGTTCTTC. Protein: CASSYSAVYNEQFF.

The chain employs TRBV11-2 and TRBJ2-1; the match to TRBD1 covers 7 bases. This CDR3 has 13 amino acids. In germline, CDR1 is SGHAT, CDR2 FQNNGV. V lost 5 bases to trimming and J lost 10 bases; unmatched junction nucleotides: 8. In DNA form, the CDR3 reads TGTGCCAGCAGCCTGGACAGGTTCGGGGAGCAGTTCTTC. It codes for CASSLDRFGEQFF.

This clone was seen once. This sequence joins TRBV4-1 and TRBJ2-7; 8 bases align to TRBD1. The germline V gene encodes CDR1 MGHRA and CDR2 YSYEKL. This CDR3 spans 15 amino acids. Trimming removed 4 bases from V and 2 bases from J; junction bases left unmatched: 7. The CDR3 protein is CASSRGTGPPYEQYF. The CDR3 DNA reads as TGCGCCAGCAGCCGGGGGACAGGTCCCCCCTACGAGCAGTACTTC.

This clone was found a few times. This chain joins TRBV5-1 and TRBJ1-1; a weak D match, TRBD1 (5 bases). Trimming shortened V by 5 bases and J by 4 bases, and 12 bases separated the two germline ends. This CDR3 is built from 13 residues. The germline V gene encodes CDR1 SGHRS and CDR2 YFSETQ. The DNA of the CDR3 is TGCGCCAGCAGACCAGGGTGGGGCACTGAAGCTTTCTTT. Translation: CASRPGWGTEAFF.

The genes are TRBV21-1 and TRBJ2-7; the table gives TRBD1 as D, unverified against the DNA. TRBV21-1 is recorded as a pseudogene. The CDR3 is 15 amino acids. The CDR3 DNA sequence: TGTGCCAGCAGCGGCCGACAGGAACGATCCTACGAGCAGTACTTC. This gives the protein CASSGRQERSYEQYF.

This clone showed up many times. This chain uses TRBV29-1 with TRBJ1-1, with 8 bases identical to TRBD1. The CDR3 extends over 12 amino acids. CDR1 SQVTM and CDR2 ANQGSEA come from the germline V gene. V shed 7 bases, J shed 4 bases, and the junction held 5 bases outside the gene matches. The CDR3 DNA reads as TGCAGCGCCCGGACAGGGTTCACTGAAGCTTTCTTT. It yields the protein CSARTGFTEAFF.

The chain employs TRBV2 and TRBJ1-1; D might be TRBD1 (6 bases). This CDR3 contains 15 residues. The V end lost 2 bases, the J end lost 3 bases, and 13 bases lay between the germline ends. Germline lookup yields CDR1 SNHLY and CDR2 FYNNEI. The CDR3 nucleotides are TGTGCCAGCAGTGAATTAAGGGGGTCGGACACTGAAGCTTTCTTT. Residues: CASSELRGSDTEAFF.

This CDR3 is CASSPSRGASYNEQFF. The CDR3 DNA sequence: TGCGCCAGCAGCCCGTCACGGGGGGCGTCCTACAATGAGCAGTTCTTC. V gene TRBV4-1 combines with J gene TRBJ2-1; possible D gene TRBD2, 7 bases. Germline values: CDR1 MGHRA, CDR2 YSYEKL. The CDR3 is 16 residues long. Trimming removed 4 bases from V and 1 base from J, with 14 bases in between.

The chain has TRBV7-7 and TRBJ2-2; 8 bases map to TRBD1. With 2 bases clipped from V and 6 bases from J, the junction kept 2 bases outside the gene matches. The CDR3 length is 14 residues. Germline V gene lookup returns CDR1 SSHAT and CDR2 FNYEAQ (reference sequence). The CDR3 DNA sequence: TGTGCCAGCAGCTTACACAGGGGGGCCGGGGAGCTGTTTTTT. It yields the protein CASSLHRGAGELFF.